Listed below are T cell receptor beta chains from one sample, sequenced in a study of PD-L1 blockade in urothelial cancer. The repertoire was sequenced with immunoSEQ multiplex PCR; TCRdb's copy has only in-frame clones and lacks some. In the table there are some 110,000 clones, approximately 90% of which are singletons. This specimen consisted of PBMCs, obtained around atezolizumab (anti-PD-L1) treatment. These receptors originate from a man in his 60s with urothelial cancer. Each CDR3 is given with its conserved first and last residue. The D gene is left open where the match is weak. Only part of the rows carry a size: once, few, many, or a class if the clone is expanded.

DNA: TGTGCCAGCAGCTTAGATAGCGGGAGGGGTGAGCAGTTCTTC
CDR3: CASSLDSGRGEQFF
D: TRBD2
V: TRBV11-1
J: TRBJ2-1
size: .

DNA: TGTGCCAGCAGCCACCTAGACAGAAACACTGAAGCTTTCTTT
CDR3: CASSHLDRNTEAFF
D: .
V: TRBV4-2
J: TRBJ1-1
size: .

DNA: TGTGCCAGCAGTGGGGGGCCAGGGGCCCAAGAGACCCAGTACTTC
CDR3: CASSGGPGAQETQYF
D: .
V: TRBV6-1
J: TRBJ2-5
size: .

DNA: TGTGCCTGGAGTGTACGGATGGGGAGGGATGAAAAACTGTTTTTT
CDR3: CAWSVRMGRDEKLFF
D: .
V: TRBV30
J: TRBJ1-4
size: .

DNA: TGTGCCAGCAGCCAAAACCTCAGGGAACGAGAGACCCAGTACTTC
CDR3: CASSQNLRERETQYF
D: .
V: TRBV4-2
J: TRBJ2-5
size: .

DNA: TGTGCCTGGAGTGTACTCCTTGGGGGGTCACCCCTCCACTTT
CDR3: CAWSVLLGGSPLHF
D: .
V: TRBV30
J: TRBJ1-6
size: .

DNA: TGTGCCAGCAGTAGACTAGCGATACACCAAGAGACCCAGTACTTC
CDR3: CASSRLAIHQETQYF
D: TRBD2
V: TRBV27
J: TRBJ2-5
size: .

DNA: TGCGCCAGCAGCCGCAGCTCGGGGGGGGATGAGCAGTTCTTC
CDR3: CASSRSSGGDEQFF
D: TRBD2
V: TRBV4-1
J: TRBJ2-1
size: .

DNA: TGTGCCAGCAGTTTCACAGGGGGCCGTGGCTACACCTTC
CDR3: CASSFTGGRGYTF
D: TRBD1
V: TRBV27
J: TRBJ1-2
size: .

DNA: TGCAGCGTTCTAGAGAACTCCGGGGGGACCCAGTACTTC
CDR3: CSVLENSGGTQYF
D: .
V: TRBV29-1
J: TRBJ2-5
size: .

DNA: TGTGCCAGTAGTATAGGGGACAGGGGGGGATACAATGAGCAGTTCTTC
CDR3: CASSIGDRGGYNEQFF
D: TRBD1
V: TRBV19
J: TRBJ2-1
size: .

DNA: TGCGCCAGCAGCTTGGGGCAGTCTAACTATGGCTACACCTTC
CDR3: CASSLGQSNYGYTF
D: .
V: TRBV5-1
J: TRBJ1-2
size: .

DNA: TGTGCCTGGAGCGCGGGACAGGGTTCCTACGAGCAGTACTTC
CDR3: CAWSAGQGSYEQYF
D: TRBD1
V: TRBV30
J: TRBJ2-7
size: .

DNA: TGTGCCAGCAGCTTAGGTGGGGGCCGGGTAGATACGCAGTATTTT
CDR3: CASSLGGGRVDTQYF
D: .
V: TRBV7-3
J: TRBJ2-3
size: .

DNA: TGTGCCAGCAGTTTTGGCAGGGGTCGGGAGACCCAGTACTTC
CDR3: CASSFGRGRETQYF
D: .
V: TRBV27
J: TRBJ2-5
size: .

DNA: TGTGCCAGCAGCTTTAACGGGGGGGCTAGCACAGATACGCAGTATTTT
CDR3: CASSFNGGASTDTQYF
D: TRBD2
V: TRBV9
J: TRBJ2-3
size: .

DNA: TGTGCCAGTCGAACAGGGCCGAGCTACAATGAGCAGTTCTTC
CDR3: CASRTGPSYNEQFF
D: .
V: TRBV19
J: TRBJ2-1
size: .

DNA: TGTGCCAGCAGCCAAGAACCAGGGAATAACGAGCAGTACTTC
CDR3: CASSQEPGNNEQYF
D: .
V: TRBV4-2
J: TRBJ2-7
size: once